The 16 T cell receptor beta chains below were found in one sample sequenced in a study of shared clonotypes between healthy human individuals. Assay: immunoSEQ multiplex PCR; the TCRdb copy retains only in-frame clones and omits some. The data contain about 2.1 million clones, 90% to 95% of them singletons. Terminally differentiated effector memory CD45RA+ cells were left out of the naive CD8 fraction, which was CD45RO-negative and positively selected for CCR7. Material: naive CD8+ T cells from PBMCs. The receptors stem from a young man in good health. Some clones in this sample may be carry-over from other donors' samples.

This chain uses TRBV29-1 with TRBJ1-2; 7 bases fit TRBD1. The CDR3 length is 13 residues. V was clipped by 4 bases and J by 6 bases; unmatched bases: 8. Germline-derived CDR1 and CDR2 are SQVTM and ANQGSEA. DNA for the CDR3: TGCAGCGTTGTTGTAGGAGGGGGCAATGGCTACACCTTC. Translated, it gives CSVVVGGGNGYTF.

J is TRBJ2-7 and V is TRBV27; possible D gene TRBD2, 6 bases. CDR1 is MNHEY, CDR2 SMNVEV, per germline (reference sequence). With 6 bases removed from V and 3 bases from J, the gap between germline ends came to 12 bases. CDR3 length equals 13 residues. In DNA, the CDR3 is TGTGCCAGCAGCCCGGACTACCGCTACGAGCAGTACTTC. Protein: CASSPDYRYEQYF.

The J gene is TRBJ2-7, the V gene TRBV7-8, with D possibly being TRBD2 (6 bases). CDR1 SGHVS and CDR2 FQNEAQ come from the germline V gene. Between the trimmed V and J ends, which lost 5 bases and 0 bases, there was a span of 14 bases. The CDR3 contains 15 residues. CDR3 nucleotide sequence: TGTGCCAGCAGCGCCGGGGACTTTCCCTCCTACGAGCAGTACTTC. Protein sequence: CASSAGDFPSYEQYF.

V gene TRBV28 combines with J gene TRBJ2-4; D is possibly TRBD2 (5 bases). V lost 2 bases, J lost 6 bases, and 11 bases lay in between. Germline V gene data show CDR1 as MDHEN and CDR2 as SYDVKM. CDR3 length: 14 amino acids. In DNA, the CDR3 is TGTGCCAGCAGTTTACGAGGGAGCGGAAACATTCAGTACTTC. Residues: CASSLRGSGNIQYF.

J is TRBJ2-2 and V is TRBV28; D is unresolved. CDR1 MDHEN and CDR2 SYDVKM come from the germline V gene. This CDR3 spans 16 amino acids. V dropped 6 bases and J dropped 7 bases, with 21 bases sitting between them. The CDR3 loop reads CASSQYPLSVGGELFF. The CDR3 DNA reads TGTGCCAGCAGCCAATATCCCCTCAGCGTTGGCGGGGAGCTGTTTTTT.

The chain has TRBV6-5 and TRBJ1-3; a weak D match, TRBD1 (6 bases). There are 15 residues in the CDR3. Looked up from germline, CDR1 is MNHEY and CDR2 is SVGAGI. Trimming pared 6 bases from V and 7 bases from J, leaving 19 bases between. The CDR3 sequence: CASSKNRALGNTIYF. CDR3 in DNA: TGTGCCAGCAGCAAAAACAGGGCCCTGGGGAACACCATATATTTT.

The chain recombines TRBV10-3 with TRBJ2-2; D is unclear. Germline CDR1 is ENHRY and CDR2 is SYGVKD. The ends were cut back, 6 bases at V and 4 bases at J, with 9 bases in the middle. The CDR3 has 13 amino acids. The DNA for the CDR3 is TGTGCCATCAGGGAGACTGGCACCGGGGAGCTGTTTTTT. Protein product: CAIRETGTGELFF.

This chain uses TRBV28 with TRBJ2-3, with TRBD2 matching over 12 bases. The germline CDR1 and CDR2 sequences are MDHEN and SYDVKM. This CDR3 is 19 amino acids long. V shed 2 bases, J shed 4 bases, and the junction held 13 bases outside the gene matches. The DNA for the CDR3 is TGTGCCAGCAGTTTAATAGGACTAGCGGGACTGCAGGGCCCAGATACGCAGTATTTT. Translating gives CASSLIGLAGLQGPDTQYF.

The CDR3 sequence is CASSPPGSNEQFF. The DNA for the CDR3 is TGTGCCAGCAGCCCGCCAGGATCCAATGAGCAGTTCTTC. The chain links TRBV5-4 to TRBJ2-1; D unclear. Looked up from germline, CDR1 is SGHNT and CDR2 is YYREEE (reference sequence). The CDR3 contains 13 residues. Trimming pared 4 bases from V and 6 bases from J, leaving 11 bases between.

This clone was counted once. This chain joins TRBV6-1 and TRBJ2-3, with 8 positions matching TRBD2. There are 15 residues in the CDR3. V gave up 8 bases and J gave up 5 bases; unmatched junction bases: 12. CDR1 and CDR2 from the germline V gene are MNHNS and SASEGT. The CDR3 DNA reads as TGTGCCAGCTTCCTTAAGGTGGCGGGAGGAGATACGCAGTATTTT. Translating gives CASFLKVAGGDTQYF.

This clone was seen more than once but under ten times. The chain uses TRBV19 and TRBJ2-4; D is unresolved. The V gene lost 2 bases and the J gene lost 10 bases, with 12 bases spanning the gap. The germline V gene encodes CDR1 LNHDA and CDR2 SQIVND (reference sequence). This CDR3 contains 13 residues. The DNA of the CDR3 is TGTGCCAGTAGTATACCCTCCAGTCCGATTCAGTACTTC. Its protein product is CASSIPSSPIQYF.

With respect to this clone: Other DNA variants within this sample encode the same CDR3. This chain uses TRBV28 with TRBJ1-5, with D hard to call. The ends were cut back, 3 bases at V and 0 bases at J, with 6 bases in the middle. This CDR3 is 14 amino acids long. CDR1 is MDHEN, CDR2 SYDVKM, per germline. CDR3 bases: TGTGCCAGCAGTTTTAGATATAGCAATCAGCCCCAGCATTTT. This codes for CASSFRYSNQPQHF. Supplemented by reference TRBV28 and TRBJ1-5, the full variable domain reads DVKVTQSSRYLVKRTGEKVFLECVQDMDHENMFWYRQDPGLGLRLIYFSYDVKMKEKGDIPEGYSVSREKKERFSLILESASTNQTSMYLCASSFRYSNQPQHFGDGTRLSIL.

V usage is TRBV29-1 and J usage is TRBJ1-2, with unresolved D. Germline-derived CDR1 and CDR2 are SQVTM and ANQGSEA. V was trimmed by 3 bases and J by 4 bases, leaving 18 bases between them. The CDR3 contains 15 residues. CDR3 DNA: TGCAGCGTTGACCCCTCCCCGGAGGATAGCTATGGCTACACCTTC. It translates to CSVDPSPEDSYGYTF.

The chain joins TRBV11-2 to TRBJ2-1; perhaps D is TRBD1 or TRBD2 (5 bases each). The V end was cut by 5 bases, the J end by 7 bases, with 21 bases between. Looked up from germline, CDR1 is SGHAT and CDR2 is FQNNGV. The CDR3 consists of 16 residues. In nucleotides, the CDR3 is TGTGCCAGCAGCCTAGGTGCCGGGACCCAAAGGAATGAGCAGTTCTTC. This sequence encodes CASSLGAGTQRNEQFF.

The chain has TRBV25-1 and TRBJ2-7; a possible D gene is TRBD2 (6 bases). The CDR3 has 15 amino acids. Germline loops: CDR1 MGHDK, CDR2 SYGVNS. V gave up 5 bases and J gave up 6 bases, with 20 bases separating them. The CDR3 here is CASSSPDPRGGEQYF. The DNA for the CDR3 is TGTGCCAGCAGTTCCCCCGACCCGCGGGGTGGCGAGCAGTACTTC.

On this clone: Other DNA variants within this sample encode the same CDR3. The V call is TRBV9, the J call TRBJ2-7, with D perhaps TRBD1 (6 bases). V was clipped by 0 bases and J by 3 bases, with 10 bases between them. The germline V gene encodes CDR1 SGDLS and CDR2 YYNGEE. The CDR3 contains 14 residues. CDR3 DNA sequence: TGTGCCAGCAGCGTAGGTCACAGGGACTACGAGCAGTACTTC. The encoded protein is CASSVGHRDYEQYF.